The 18 T cell receptor beta chains below come from one sample, sequenced in a study of tissue T cells after allogeneic stem cell transplantation. This sample's time point: mouse harvest day 14 after allogeneic transplant. Each mouse received 10^7 T-cell-depleted marrow cells plus 10^6 splenic CD5+ T cells by tail vein. The table came from immunoSEQ multiplex PCR; TCRdb's copy has only in-frame clones and leaves some out. Of 4,500 or so clones detected, about 30% appear once; the ten largest clones hold 8.9%. Material for sequencing was skin. These receptors were obtained from a female BALB/c mouse given C57BL/6 T cells with graft-versus-host disease after an allogeneic hematopoietic cell transplant.

This clone is judged medium-sized (0.01 to 0.1%). Mouse gene names and germline throughout. The read is 1 residue too short to cover the CDR3 end, so that end is filled in from the germline J gene. The J gene is TRBJ2-3, the V gene TRBV26; maybe TRBD1 (5 bases). The germline V gene has CDR1 KGHPV and CDR2 FQNQEV (reference sequence). V lost 4 bases and J 3 bases, leaving 5 bases between the germline ends. The CDR3 is 12 residues long. CDR3 DNA (partial): TGTGCCAGCAGTCGGACAGCAGAAACGCTGTAT. The encoded protein is CASSRTAETLY. The entire CDR3 protein reads CASSRTAETLYF.

This clone was detected only a few times. Genes and germline come from the mouse. The read comes to an end 1 residue before the CDR3 does, leaving the germline J gene to fill in the end. The chain links TRBV26 to TRBJ2-5, with 8 positions matching TRBD2. The ends lost 0 bases at V and 6 bases at J; junction bases unmatched: 5. In germline, CDR1 is KGHPV, CDR2 FQNQEV (reference sequence). The CDR3 is made up of 15 amino acids. The CDR3 sequence is CASSLSLGGGDTQYF. The CDR3 bases that were read are TGTGCCAGCAGTCTGTCTCTGGGGGGCGGGGACACCCAGTAC.

This clone was detected a few times. Genes and germline come from the mouse. The DNA ends 1 residue before the CDR3 does, and the rest of the CDR3 is filled in from the germline J gene. V and J are TRBV13-2 and TRBJ1-4; TRBD1 might be the D (5 bases). The CDR3 is 14 residues long. V was pared by 5 bases and J by 3 bases, with 11 bases between. Germline V CDR1 and CDR2: NNHNN, SYGAGS (reference sequence). Incomplete CDR3 DNA: TGTGCCAGCGGCCCCGGGGGGACCAACGAAAGATTATTT. The encoded protein is CASGPGGTNERLF. Given in full, the CDR3 is CASGPGGTNERLFF.

Concerning this clone: The listed genes are named as in mouse. Sequencing ends 1 residue short of the CDR3 end; the germline J gene provides the rest. The chain combines TRBV2 with TRBJ1-4; weak D call: TRBD1 (6 bases). The CDR3 has 15 residues. The germline V gene encodes CDR1 LGHNA and CDR2 YSYQKL. Deletions cut 0 bases from V and 7 bases from J, with 12 bases between. CDR3 loop: CASSQDGGRAERLFF. The DNA read from the CDR3 is TGTGCCAGCAGCCAAGATGGGGGGCGAGCCGAAAGATTATTT. Filled out from reference TRBV2 and TRBJ1-4, the complete variable domain reads DPKIIQKPKYLVAVTGSEKILICEQYLGHNAMYWYRQSAKKPLEFMFSYSYQKLMDNQTASSRFQPQSSKKNHLDLQITALKPDDSATYFCASSQDGGRAERLFFGHGTKLSVL.

This clone was seen a handful of times. Gene names follow the mouse nomenclature. The DNA ends 1 residue before the CDR3 does, and the rest of the CDR3 is filled in from the germline J gene. The V and J genes are TRBV26 and TRBJ2-2; no clear D gene. Germline CDR1 is KGHPV and CDR2 is FQNQEV (reference sequence). This CDR3 region has 12 residues. Trimming took off 0 bases at V and 5 bases at J, with 1 base between the two ends. Partial CDR3 DNA: TGTGCCAGCAGTCTGTCGACCGGGCAGCTCTAC. Amino acid sequence: CASSLSTGQLY. The entire CDR3 protein is CASSLSTGQLYF.

This clone has more than one count but fewer than ten. Gene labels here are mouse ones. The CDR3 loop reads CASSKQLNTGQLYF. The part of the CDR3 DNA that was read is TGTGCCAGCAGCAAACAACTAAACACCGGGCAGCTCTAC. The rearrangement links TRBV3 to TRBJ2-2, with unresolved D. Read coverage stops 1 residue before the CDR3 terminus; the germline J gene supplies the remainder. The germline V gene has CDR1 SNHLY and CDR2 FYNGKV (reference sequence). The CDR3 is 14 residues long. V was shortened by 5 bases and J by 1 base, with 8 bases between the two germline ends.

There are a few counts of this clone. Any gene name here is a mouse gene name. The CDR3 extends 1 residue past the end of the read, so its final part is completed from the germline J gene. This chain uses TRBV20 with TRBJ1-1, with D possibly being TRBD1 (6 bases). CDR1 and CDR2 from the germline V gene are GFQATS and STVNSAI. V was cut by 5 bases and J by 0 bases, with 10 bases left in between. This CDR3 comprises 13 residues. The CDR3 region is CGASGTPNTEVFF. Incomplete CDR3 DNA: TGTGGTGCTTCCGGGACACCAAACACAGAAGTCTTC.

This clone occurred a few times. Mouse gene names apply. The CDR3 goes on 1 residue after the read ends, and that part is filled in from the germline J gene. The chain carries TRBV1 and TRBJ1-1; 7 bases match TRBD1. The CDR3 has 14 amino acids. Germline CDR1 reads NSQYPW; CDR2 reads LRSPGD (reference sequence). V lost 3 bases, J lost 1 base, and 2 bases stayed unmatched. CDR3 DNA, as far as it was read: TGCACCTGCAGTGCCCGGGACAGAAACACAGAAGTCTTC. This encodes CTCSARDRNTEVF. The full CDR3 sequence reads CTCSARDRNTEVFF.

Points on this clone: The gene names here belong to mouse. The CDR3 goes on 1 residue after the read ends, and that part is filled in from the germline J gene. This sequence joins TRBV1 and TRBJ1-1; the D is unclear. Trimming cost V 0 bases and J 4 bases, with 15 bases left between them. The germline CDR1 and CDR2 sequences are NSQYPW and LRSPGD (reference sequence). The CDR3 contains 16 residues. The CDR3 bases that were read are TGCACCTGCAGTGCAGATCGAAGAGGGAGGGCCACAGAAGTCTTC. Translated: CTCSADRRGRATEVF. The complete CDR3 protein is CTCSADRRGRATEVFF.

To note about this clone: The genes are named according to mouse. The CDR3 end is not reached by the read, which stops 1 residue before it; the germline J gene fills it in. V usage is TRBV26 and J usage is TRBJ1-1; D remains ambiguous. This CDR3 has 13 amino acids. Germline CDR1 KGHPV, CDR2 FQNQEV (reference sequence). V was clipped by 4 bases and J by 0 bases, with 6 bases between them. CDR3 DNA, as far as it was read: TGTGCCAGCAGTCGACAAGCAAACACAGAAGTCTTC. As protein: CASSRQANTEVF. In full, the CDR3 is CASSRQANTEVFF.

A note on this clone: Any gene name here is a mouse gene name. The read ends 1 residue shy of where the CDR3 ends; the end is completed using the germline J gene. This chain joins TRBV26 and TRBJ2-4; D remains unclear. Trimming left V 4 bases short and J 0 bases short, with 8 bases between. From germline, CDR1 is KGHPV and CDR2 FQNQEV (reference sequence). The CDR3 is 14 amino acids. The sequenced CDR3 bases are TGTGCCAGCAGTCCCCACTCGAGTCAAAACACCTTGTAC. This codes for CASSPHSSQNTLY. The full CDR3 reads CASSPHSSQNTLYF.

Concerning this clone: Gene names refer to mouse genes. The CDR3 end is not reached by the read, which stops 1 residue before it; the germline J gene fills it in. The chain is built from TRBV16 and TRBJ2-1; D gene uncertain. CDR1 is SGHSA, CDR2 FRNQAP, per germline. The CDR3 covers 13 residues. Between the trimmed V and J ends, which lost 1 base and 7 bases, there was a span of 8 bases. CDR3 bases read: TGTGCAAGCAGCTTAGCCAGTCGGGCTGAGCAGTTC. Amino acid sequence: CASSLASRAEQF. Given in full, the CDR3 is CASSLASRAEQFF. Complete variable domain (other parts from reference TRBV16 and TRBJ2-1): NAGVIQTPRHKVTGKGQEATLWCEPISGHSAVFWYRQTIVQGLEFLTYFRNQAPIDDSGMPKERFSAQMPNQSHSTLKIQSTQPQDSAVYLCASSLASRAEQFFGPGTRLTVL.

This clone is labeled as large. Genes here carry mouse names. The CDR3 sequence: CASSRQGAGNTLYF. The CDR3 bases that were read are TGTGCCAGCAGTAGACAGGGGGCTGGAAATACGCTCTAT. The chain recombines TRBV26 with TRBJ1-3; 9 bases are a match to TRBD1. The read ends 1 residue before the CDR3 terminus; that terminus is restored from the germline J gene. CDR1 and CDR2 from the germline V gene are KGHPV and FQNQEV (reference sequence). This CDR3 has 14 amino acids. J lost 2 bases, V lost 5 bases, and 1 base had no gene match.

A note on this clone: The genes and germline here are from mouse. The read stops 1 residue short of the end of the CDR3; the missing end is completed from the germline J gene. The chain couples TRBV16 to TRBJ1-4, with 7 bases lining up with TRBD1. The CDR3 loop spans 14 amino acids. Germline V gives CDR1 SGHSA, CDR2 FRNQAP. V dropped 3 bases and J dropped 4; count of bases not matched to a gene: 2. The CDR3 reads CASSFQGVNERLFF. The CDR3 bases that were read are TGTGCAAGCAGCTTCCAGGGGGTCAACGAAAGATTATTT.

This clone is categorized as medium-sized. Gene names denote mouse genes. From the germline J gene comes the end of the CDR3, since the read stops 1 residue before it. The chain uses TRBV26 and TRBJ1-5, with D possibly matching TRBD1 (5 bases). V was trimmed by 4 bases and J by 4 bases, leaving 5 bases between them. This CDR3 comprises 12 residues. CDR1 is KGHPV and CDR2 is FQNQEV in the germline V gene (reference sequence). CDR3 DNA (partial): TGTGCCAGCAGTCGGACAAACCAGGCTCCGCTT. Translation gives CASSRTNQAPL. The whole CDR3 protein is CASSRTNQAPLF.

For this clone: The genes and germline here are from mouse. Coverage ceases 1 residue before the CDR3 finishes, and the germline J gene fills in the end. This chain joins TRBV14 and TRBJ2-4; D unresolved. The CDR3 has 14 residues. The V gene's germline CDR1 is SGHDT and CDR2 FRDEAV. Trimming stripped 1 base from V and 0 bases from J, with 6 bases between. CDR3 bases read: TGTGCCAGCAGTTTCGGGTCTAGTCAAAACACCTTGTAC. It yields the protein CASSFGSSQNTLY. The complete CDR3 sequence is CASSFGSSQNTLYF.

In its sample, this clone ranks as medium-sized. Gene names denote mouse genes. The CDR3 goes on 1 residue after the read ends, and that part is filled in from the germline J gene. The same CDR3 can be traced to other DNA sequences in this sample. The chain recombines TRBV26 with TRBJ1-1; D is ambiguous. Trimming removed 0 bases from V and 1 base from J, with 3 bases in between. Germline lookup yields CDR1 KGHPV and CDR2 FQNQEV (reference sequence). The CDR3 spans 13 residues. This CDR3 is CASSLSENTEVFF. The part of the CDR3 DNA that was read is TGTGCCAGCAGTCTGTCAGAAAACACAGAAGTCTTC.

This clone is classed as medium-sized (0.01 to 0.1%). These gene names are mouse names. From the germline J gene comes the end of the CDR3, since the read stops 1 residue before it. The gene calls are TRBV26 and TRBJ1-4, with 8 positions matching TRBD1. Germline V gene data show CDR1 as KGHPV and CDR2 as FQNQEV (reference sequence). This CDR3 is 12 amino acids long. Trimming at V came to 6 bases and at J to 6 bases, leaving 0 bases not matched to a gene. Partial CDR3 DNA: TGTGCCAGCAGGACAGGGGACGAAAGATTATTT. This translates into CASRTGDERLF. The full CDR3 is CASRTGDERLFF.